The T cell receptor beta chain under discussion was sequenced for a study of shared clonotypes between healthy human individuals. Genomic DNA per cell subset filled all wells of several immunoSEQ plates. Generated by immunoSEQ multiplex PCR, the TCRdb table keeps only in-frame clones and is missing some. The sample yields about 700,000 clones, about 90% seen once. Terminally differentiated effector memory CD45RA+ cells were left out of the naive CD8 fraction, which was CD45RO-negative and positively selected for CCR7. Notes on this clone: Its antigen is currently unknown.

Study outcomes and limitations: Limited genetic and exposure-history diversity came from having few donors. Among non-shared clonotypes, generation probabilities were lower than among those shared by all four donors.

Germline V gives CDR1 WNHNN, CDR2 SYGVQD (reference sequence). The CDR3 covers 12 residues. Trimming took off 5 bases at V and 4 bases at J, with 8 bases between the two ends. This TCR was recovered from a man aged 25-45 years in good health. The sample was naive CD8+ T cells sorted from blood. This chain links TRBV10-1 with TRBJ1-1; D is unclear. CDR3 coding DNA: TGCGCCAGCAGTTTAGACGGCACTGAAGCTTTCTTT. Translation: CASSLDGTEAFF.